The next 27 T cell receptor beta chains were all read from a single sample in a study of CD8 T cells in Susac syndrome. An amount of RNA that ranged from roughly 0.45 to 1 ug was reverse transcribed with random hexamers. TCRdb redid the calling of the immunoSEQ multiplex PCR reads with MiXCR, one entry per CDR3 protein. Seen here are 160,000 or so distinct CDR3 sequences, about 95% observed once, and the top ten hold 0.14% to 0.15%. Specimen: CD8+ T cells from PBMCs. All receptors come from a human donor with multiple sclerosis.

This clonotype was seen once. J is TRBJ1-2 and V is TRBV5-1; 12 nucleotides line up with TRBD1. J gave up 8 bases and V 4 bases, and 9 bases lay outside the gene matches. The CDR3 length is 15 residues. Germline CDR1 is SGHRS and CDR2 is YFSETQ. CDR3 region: CASSPWGQGANGYTF. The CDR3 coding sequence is TGCGCCAGCAGCCCGTGGGGACAGGGGGCTAACGGCTACACCTTC.

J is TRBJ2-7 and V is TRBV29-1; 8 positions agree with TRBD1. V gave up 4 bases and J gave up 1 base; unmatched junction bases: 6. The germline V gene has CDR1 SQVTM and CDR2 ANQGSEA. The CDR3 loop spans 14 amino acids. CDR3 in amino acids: CSVARTGLSYEQYF. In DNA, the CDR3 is TGCAGCGTTGCCCGGACAGGGTTATCCTACGAGCAGTACTTC.

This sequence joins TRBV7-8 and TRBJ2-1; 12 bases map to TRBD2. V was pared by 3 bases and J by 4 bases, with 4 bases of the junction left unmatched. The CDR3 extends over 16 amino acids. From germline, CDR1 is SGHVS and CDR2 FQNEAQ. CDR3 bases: TGTGCCAGCAGCTTGGCGACTAGCGGGAGTTACAATGAGCAGTTCTTC. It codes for CASSLATSGSYNEQFF.

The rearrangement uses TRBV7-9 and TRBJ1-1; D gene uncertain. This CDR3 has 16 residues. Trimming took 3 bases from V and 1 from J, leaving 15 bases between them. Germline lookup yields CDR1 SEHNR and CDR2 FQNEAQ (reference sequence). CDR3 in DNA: TGTGCCAGCAGCTTGAAGGTTGTCCTGAAGAACACTGAAGCTTTCTTT. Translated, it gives CASSLKVVLKNTEAFF.

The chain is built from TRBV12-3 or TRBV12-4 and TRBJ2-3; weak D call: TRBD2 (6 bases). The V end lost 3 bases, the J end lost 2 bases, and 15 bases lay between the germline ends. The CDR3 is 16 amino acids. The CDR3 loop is CASSLGWQDYTDTQYF. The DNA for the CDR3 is TGTGCCAGCAGTTTGGGTTGGCAGGACTACACAGATACGCAGTATTTT.

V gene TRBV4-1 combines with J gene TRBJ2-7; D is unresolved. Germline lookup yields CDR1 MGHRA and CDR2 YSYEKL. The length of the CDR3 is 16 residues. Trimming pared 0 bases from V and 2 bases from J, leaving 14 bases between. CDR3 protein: CASSQEGGRAPYEQYF. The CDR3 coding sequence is TGCGCCAGCAGCCAAGAAGGTGGAAGGGCGCCCTACGAGCAGTACTTC.

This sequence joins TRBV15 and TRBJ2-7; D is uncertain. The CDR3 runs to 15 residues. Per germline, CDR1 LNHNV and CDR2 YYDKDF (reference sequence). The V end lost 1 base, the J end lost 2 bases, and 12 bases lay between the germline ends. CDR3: CATSRAPIGTYEQYF. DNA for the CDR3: TGTGCCACCAGCAGAGCACCGATAGGCACCTACGAGCAGTACTTC.

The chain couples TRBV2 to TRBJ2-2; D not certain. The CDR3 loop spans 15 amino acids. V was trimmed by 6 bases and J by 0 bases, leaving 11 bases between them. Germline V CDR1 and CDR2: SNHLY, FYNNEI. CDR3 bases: TGTGCCAGCAGACCAACAAGTACGAACACCGGGGAGCTGTTTTTT. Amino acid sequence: CASRPTSTNTGELFF.

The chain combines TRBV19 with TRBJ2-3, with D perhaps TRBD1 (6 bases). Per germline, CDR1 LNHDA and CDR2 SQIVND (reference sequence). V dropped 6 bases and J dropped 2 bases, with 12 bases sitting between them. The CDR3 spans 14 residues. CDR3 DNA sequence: TGTGCCAGTAGGGGGGCGCGCGACACAGATACGCAGTATTTT. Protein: CASRGARDTDTQYF.

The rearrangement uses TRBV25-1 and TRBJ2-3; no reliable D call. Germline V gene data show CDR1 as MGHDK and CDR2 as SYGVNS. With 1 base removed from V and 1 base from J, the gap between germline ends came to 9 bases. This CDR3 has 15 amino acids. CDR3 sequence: CASSESSAGTDTQYF. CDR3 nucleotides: TGTGCCAGCAGTGAATCCTCCGCCGGCACAGATACGCAGTATTTT.

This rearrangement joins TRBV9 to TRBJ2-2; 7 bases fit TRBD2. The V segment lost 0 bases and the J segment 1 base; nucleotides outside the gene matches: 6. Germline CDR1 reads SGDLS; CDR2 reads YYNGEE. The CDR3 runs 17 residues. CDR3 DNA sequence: TGTGCCAGCAGCGTAGAACGACTAGCCATGAACACCGGGGAGCTGTTTTTT. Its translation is CASSVERLAMNTGELFF.

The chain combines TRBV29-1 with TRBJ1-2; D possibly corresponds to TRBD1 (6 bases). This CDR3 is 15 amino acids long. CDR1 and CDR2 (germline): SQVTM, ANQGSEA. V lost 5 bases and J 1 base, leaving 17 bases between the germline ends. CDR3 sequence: CSVMAAGVNNYGYTF. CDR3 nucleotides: TGCAGCGTTATGGCCGCAGGGGTCAATAACTATGGCTACACCTTC.

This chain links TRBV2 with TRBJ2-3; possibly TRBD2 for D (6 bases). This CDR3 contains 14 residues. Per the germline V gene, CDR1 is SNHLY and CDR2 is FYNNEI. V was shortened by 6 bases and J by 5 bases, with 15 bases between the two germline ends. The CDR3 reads CASRTYGREDTQYF. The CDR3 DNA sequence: TGTGCCAGCAGAACCTACGGGCGGGAAGATACGCAGTATTTT.

CDR3 nucleotides: TGTGCCAGCAGCTTGGAACAGGGCTCCTACGAGCAGTACTTC. It yields the protein CASSLEQGSYEQYF. This chain connects TRBV5-4 to TRBJ2-7, with D tentatively TRBD1 (6 bases). The V gene lost 0 bases and the J gene lost 0 bases, with 7 bases spanning the gap. This CDR3 comprises 14 residues. From germline, CDR1 is SGHNT and CDR2 YYREEE (reference sequence).

The CDR3 bases are TGTGCCAGCAGCGCCGACGGGGGCTCAGGTTACGAGCAGTACTTC. Translated, it gives CASSADGGSGYEQYF. The chain couples TRBV4-2 to TRBJ2-7; D may match TRBD1 or TRBD2 (6 bases each). This CDR3 comprises 15 residues. Germline assignment: CDR1 LGHNA and CDR2 YNFKEQ. The ends were cut back, 5 bases at V and 4 bases at J, with 18 bases in the middle.

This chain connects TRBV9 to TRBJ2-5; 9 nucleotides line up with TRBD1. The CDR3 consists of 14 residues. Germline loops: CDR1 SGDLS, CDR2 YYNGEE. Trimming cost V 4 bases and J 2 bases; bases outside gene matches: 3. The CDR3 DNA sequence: TGTGCCAGCAGCTCGGACAGGGGTCAAGAGACCCAGTACTTC. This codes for CASSSDRGQETQYF.

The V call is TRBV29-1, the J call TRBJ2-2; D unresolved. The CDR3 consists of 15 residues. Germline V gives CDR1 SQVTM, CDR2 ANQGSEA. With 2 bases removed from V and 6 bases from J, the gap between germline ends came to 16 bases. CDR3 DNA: TGCAGCGTTGAACTTCTAAGTTGGGGTCCCGGGGAGCTGTTTTTT. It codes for CSVELLSWGPGELFF.

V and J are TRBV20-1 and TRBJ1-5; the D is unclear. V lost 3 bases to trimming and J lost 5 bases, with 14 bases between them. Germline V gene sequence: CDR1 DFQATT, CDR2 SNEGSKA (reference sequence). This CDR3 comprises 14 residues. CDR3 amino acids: CSARSRREYQPQHF. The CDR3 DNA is TGCAGTGCTAGGTCGCGTAGGGAATATCAGCCCCAGCATTTT.

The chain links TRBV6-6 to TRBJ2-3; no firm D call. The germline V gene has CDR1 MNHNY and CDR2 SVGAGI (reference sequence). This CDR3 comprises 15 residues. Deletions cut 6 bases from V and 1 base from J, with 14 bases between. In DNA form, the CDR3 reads TGTGCCAGCAGACACGGCATCGCGCGCACAGATACGCAGTATTTT. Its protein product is CASRHGIARTDTQYF.

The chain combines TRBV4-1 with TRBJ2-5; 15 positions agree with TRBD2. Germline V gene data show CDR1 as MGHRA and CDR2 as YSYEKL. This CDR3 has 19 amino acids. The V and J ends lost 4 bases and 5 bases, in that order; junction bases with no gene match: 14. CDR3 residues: CASSPISGLAGGPRETQYF. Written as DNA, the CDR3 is TGCGCCAGCAGCCCGATCTCTGGACTAGCGGGGGGGCCCCGTGAGACCCAGTACTTC.

In DNA, the CDR3 is TGTGCCAGCAGCGTGGGGACTAGCGGTTACACCGAGCAGTTCTTC. The encoded protein is CASSVGTSGYTEQFF. The J gene is TRBJ2-1, the V gene TRBV9; 11 bases align to TRBD2. J gave up 10 bases and V 2 bases, and 8 bases lay outside the gene matches. Germline values: CDR1 SGDLS, CDR2 YYNGEE. The CDR3 covers 15 residues.

The CDR3 protein is CATSDGSGNQPQHF. CDR3 coding DNA: TGTGCCACCAGTGATGGGTCAGGCAATCAGCCCCAGCATTTT. The rearrangement uses TRBV24-1 and TRBJ1-5; D unresolved. Germline CDR1 KGHDR, CDR2 SFDVKD. Deletions cut 3 bases from V and 2 bases from J, with 7 bases between. CDR3 size: 14 residues.

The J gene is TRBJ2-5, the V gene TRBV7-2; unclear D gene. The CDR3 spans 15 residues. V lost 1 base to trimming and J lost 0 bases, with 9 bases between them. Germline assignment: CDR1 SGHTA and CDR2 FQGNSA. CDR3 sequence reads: CASSLGDGNQETQYF. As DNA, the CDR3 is TGTGCCAGCAGCTTAGGGGATGGGAACCAAGAGACCCAGTACTTC.

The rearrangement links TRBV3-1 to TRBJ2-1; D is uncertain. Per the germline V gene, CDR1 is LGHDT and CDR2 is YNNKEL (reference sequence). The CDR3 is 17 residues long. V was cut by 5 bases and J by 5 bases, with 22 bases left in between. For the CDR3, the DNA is TGTGCCAGCAGCGCCCCGGGCCCAGTACCCCTGAACAATGAGCAGTTCTTC. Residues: CASSAPGPVPLNNEQFF.

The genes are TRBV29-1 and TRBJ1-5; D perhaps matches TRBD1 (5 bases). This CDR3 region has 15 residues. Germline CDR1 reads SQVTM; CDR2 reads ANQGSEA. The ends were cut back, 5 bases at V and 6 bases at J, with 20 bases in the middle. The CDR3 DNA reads TGCAGCGTTCGGGACGAGGAGAAGCAAGGTCAGCCCCAGCATTTT. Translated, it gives CSVRDEEKQGQPQHF.

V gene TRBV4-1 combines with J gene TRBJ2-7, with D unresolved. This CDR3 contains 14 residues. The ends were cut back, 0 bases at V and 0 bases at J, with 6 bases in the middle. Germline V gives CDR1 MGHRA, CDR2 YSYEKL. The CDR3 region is CASSQEPFSYEQYV. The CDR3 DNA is TGCGCCAGCAGCCAAGAACCCTTCTCCTACGAGCAGTACGTC.

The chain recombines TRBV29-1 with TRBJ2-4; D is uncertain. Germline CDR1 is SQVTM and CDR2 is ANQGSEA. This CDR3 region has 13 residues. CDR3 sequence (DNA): TGCACCGCTCTGGGTTACGACAAAAACATTCAGTACTTC. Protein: CTALGYDKNIQYF.